This entry is about one T cell receptor beta chain. No antigen is known for it. Germline and junction disagree at one end, which may indicate a read error. Looked up from germline, CDR1 is SEHNR and CDR2 is FQNEAQ (reference sequence). The CDR3 contains 17 residues. The sample originates from a study of graft-versus-host responses after intestinal transplantation. Study background: Each transplant was multivisceral, liver-intestinal, or isolated intestinal. Tacrolimus plus steroids were given to all recipients for approximately 3 years, preceded by anti-thymocyte globulin induction.

Study findings and constraints: GvH clones surfaced in recipient marrow, some emerging earlier in ileum or blood. Within the allografts of patients who had graft-donor T cell macrochimerism, graft-versus-host to host-versus-graft clonal ratios were high.

Method: immunoSEQ multiplex PCR; TCRdb's copy keeps in-frame clones and lacks some. The table includes under 80,000 clones, about nine tenths detected once. The sequence came from a human patient who received an intestinal transplant, so some T cells may come from the graft donor. This rearrangement joins TRBV7-9 to TRBJ1-4; 11 bases match TRBD1. The sequencing here drew on PBMCs, taken 98 days after intestinal transplantation. This CDR3 reads CASSLAPGQGAKEKLFF. DNA for the CDR3: TGTGCCAGCAGCTTAGCACCCGGACAGGGGGCTAAGGAAAAACTGTTTTTT.